This record covers a single T cell receptor beta chain. Antigen specificity is unknown. The V gene's germline CDR1 is MRHNA and CDR2 SNTAGT. The CDR3 has 13 amino acids. The V gene lost 0 bases and the J gene lost 8 bases, with 8 bases spanning the gap. The data derive from a study of T cell responses to AZD1222 COVID-19 vaccine. Study-wide background: Pooled together were second doses at about 4 or about 12 weeks. Findings and limits, study-wide: Dominant at 160-218 and 743-854, vaccine-associated CD4 TCRs also spanned spike. Repertoires were obtained solely post-peak T cell response. Donor demographics were predominantly white British with a female majority; clonal diversity may be underestimated.

TCRdb's table, derived via immunoSEQ multiplex PCR, lists solely in-frame clones and lacks some. The sample holds about 150,000 clones, about 90% seen once. Material: peripheral blood, obtained on day 0 of AZD1222 vaccination. The rearrangement links TRBV6-4 to TRBJ2-1, with D uncertain. The sequence was obtained from an adult in good health. CDR3 in amino acids: CASSDSNADEQFF. The CDR3, as DNA: TGTGCCAGCAGTGACTCCAACGCCGATGAGCAGTTCTTC.